The rows below give T cell receptor beta chains drawn from one sample of a study of blood T cell repertoires in COVID-19. Some clones are missing from TCRdb's copy, which holds only in-frame ones; the method was immunoSEQ multiplex PCR. The sample carries 150,000 to 200,000 clones, about 85% recorded once. Specimen: peripheral blood. Source of these receptors: a human donor with acute or convalescent COVID-19. The donor label of this sample is uncertain. Both conserved end residues are part of each CDR3. Each record gives: D gene, J gene, clone size, V gene, CDR3 protein, CDR3 DNA. A D gene is named only where the DNA matches it firmly. Part of the rows lack a size; the others show once, few, many or a class for expanded clones.

TRBD1 | TRBJ2-7 | NA | TRBV7-2 | CASSPRTGVGYEQYF | TGTGCCAGCAGCCCAAGGACAGGGGTAGGCTACGAGCAGTACTTC
NA | TRBJ2-5 | once | TRBV5-1 | CASSLVLGAGETQYF | TGCGCCAGCAGCTTGGTTCTGGGGGCCGGGGAGACCCAGTACTTC
NA | TRBJ1-2 | NA | TRBV11-2 | CASSYPYKTGYYGYTF | TGTGCCAGCAGCTACCCGTATAAAACAGGGTACTATGGCTACACCTTC
TRBD1 | TRBJ1-1 | few | TRBV18 | CASSPTGQGTEAFF | TGTGCCAGCTCACCTACGGGACAGGGTACTGAAGCTTTCTTT
NA | TRBJ2-1 | NA | TRBV28 | CASSSPRSAGGNEQFF | TGTGCCAGCAGTTCCCCCCGGTCAGCAGGGGGGAATGAGCAGTTCTTC
TRBD1 | TRBJ1-5 | NA | TRBV19 | CASSIGQGNSNQPQHF | TGTGCCAGTAGTATCGGACAGGGGAACAGCAATCAGCCCCAGCATTTT
TRBD2 | TRBJ2-7 | once | TRBV30 | CAWEAGGYEQYF | TGTGCCTGGGAGGCGGGGGGCTACGAGCAGTACTTC
TRBD1 | TRBJ1-2 | NA | TRBV18 | CASSPLGQGNANYGYTF | TGTGCCAGCTCGCCATTGGGACAGGGGAACGCTAACTATGGCTACACCTTC
TRBD2 | TRBJ2-7 | NA | TRBV25-1 | CASSSQRGAYEQYF | TGTGCCAGCAGTTCCCAGCGGGGGGCCTACGAGCAGTACTTC
NA | TRBJ1-1 | NA | TRBV19 | CASSIDRRGNTEAFF | TGTGCCAGTAGTATAGATCGGAGGGGGAACACTGAAGCTTTCTTT
TRBD1 | TRBJ1-1 | NA | TRBV5-4 | CASSSTGSTEAFF | TGTGCCAGCAGCTCGACAGGGAGCACTGAAGCTTTCTTT
NA | TRBJ2-7 | NA | TRBV24-1 | CATSDSPGGLRNEQYF | TGTGCCACCAGTGATTCCCCCGGGGGTTTAAGAAACGAGCAGTACTTC
TRBD1 | TRBJ2-3 | NA | TRBV7-9 | CASSLARDRALTDTQYF | TGTGCCAGCAGCTTAGCCCGGGACAGGGCCCTCACAGATACGCAGTATTTT
TRBD2 | TRBJ2-3 | NA | TRBV10-3 | CAISVSGGASHTQYF | TGTGCCATCAGTGTTAGCGGGGGGGCCTCGCATACGCAGTATTTT
TRBD2 | TRBJ2-1 | NA | TRBV20-1 | CSASRGGGAPSSYNEQFF | TGCAGTGCTAGTAGGGGCGGGGGGGCCCCAAGCTCCTACAATGAGCAGTTCTTC
NA | TRBJ1-2 | NA | TRBV27 | CASIPNAGQDYGYTF | TGTGCCAGCATCCCCAACGCAGGGCAGGACTATGGCTACACCTTC
NA | TRBJ1-1 | NA | TRBV6-6 | CASSYSGANTEAFF | TGTGCCAGCAGTTACTCGGGGGCGAACACTGAAGCTTTCTTT
NA | TRBJ2-2 | NA | TRBV14 | CASSQQNTGELFF | TGTGCCAGCAGCCAACAGAACACCGGGGAGCTGTTTTTT
NA | TRBJ1-4 | NA | TRBV7-9 | CASSLGGQMTAKLFF | TGTGCCAGCAGCTTAGGGGGACAAATGACGGCAAAACTGTTTTTT
TRBD1 | TRBJ1-1 | NA | TRBV11-2 | CASSSEKVGTAVGSEAFF | TGTGCCAGCAGCTCGGAAAAAGTTGGGACAGCCGTCGGTTCTGAAGCTTTCTTT
NA | TRBJ1-6 | few | TRBV7-2 | CASSLKGGGGSYNSPLHF | TGTGCCAGCAGCTTAAAGGGTGGGGGGGGCTCCTATAATTCACCCCTCCACTTT
TRBD2 | TRBJ2-1 | NA | TRBV30 | CACQSGRANEQFF | TGTGCCTGTCAATCGGGGAGGGCTAATGAGCAGTTCTTC
TRBD1 | TRBJ1-1 | few | TRBV7-9 | CASSPIRDRAEAFF | TGTGCCAGCAGCCCAATCCGTGACAGGGCTGAAGCTTTCTTT
NA | TRBJ1-1 | NA | TRBV10-3 | CAISEGWEELEAFF | TGTGCCATCAGTGAAGGTTGGGAGGAACTTGAAGCTTTCTTT
NA | TRBJ2-3 | once | TRBV19 | CASAPRTSTDTQYF | TGTGCCAGTGCCCCTAGGACTAGCACAGATACGCAGTATTTT
TRBD2 | TRBJ2-5 | NA | TRBV3-1/TRBV3-2 | CASSQDGGLDRETQYF | TGTGCCAGCAGCCAAGATGGGGGACTAGACCGAGAGACCCAGTACTTC
TRBD1 | TRBJ1-2 | NA | TRBV10-3 | CAISDGPGQDYGYTF | TGTGCCATCAGTGATGGACCGGGACAGGACTATGGCTACACCTTC
NA | TRBJ2-5 | NA | TRBV28 | CASSRPVGTLGQETQYF | TGTGCCAGCAGTCGTCCCGTCGGGACTTTGGGACAAGAGACCCAGTACTTC
TRBD2 | TRBJ2-5 | NA | TRBV19 | CASSIGEASGGRKAGTQYF | TGTGCCAGTAGTATAGGTGAGGCTAGCGGGGGCCGGAAAGCAGGGACCCAGTACTTC
TRBD1 | TRBJ1-3 | NA | TRBV4-1 | CASSQAGTGAGNTIYF | TGCGCCAGCAGCCAAGCCGGGACAGGGGCTGGAAACACCATATATTTT
TRBD1 | TRBJ1-5 | NA | TRBV6-2/TRBV6-3 | CASSLGQGGQPQHF | TGTGCCAGCAGTTTAGGACAGGGGGGTCAGCCCCAGCATTTT
TRBD1 | TRBJ1-1 | NA | TRBV6-4 | CASSPDRGGTEAFF | TGTGCCAGCAGCCCAGACAGGGGGGGCACTGAAGCTTTCTTT
TRBD1 | TRBJ1-1 | NA | TRBV29-1 | CSVARGQGEAFF | TGCAGCGTTGCAAGGGGGCAGGGTGAAGCTTTCTTT
TRBD1 | TRBJ1-6 | NA | TRBV27 | CASSPKGTARNSPLHF | TGTGCCAGCAGCCCAAAGGGGACAGCAAGAAATTCACCCCTCCACTTT
TRBD1 | TRBJ1-2 | few | TRBV30 | CALTRQGAYYGYTF | TGTGCCCTCACCAGGCAGGGGGCTTACTATGGCTACACCTTC
TRBD1 | TRBJ2-5 | NA | TRBV6-5 | CASRDRDVQETQYF | TGTGCCAGCAGGGACAGGGACGTCCAAGAGACCCAGTACTTC
TRBD1 | TRBJ1-1 | NA | TRBV2 | CASSLTGGEPYAIEAFF | TGTGCCAGCAGTCTGACAGGGGGCGAACCCTACGCCATTGAGGCTTTCTTT
TRBD2 | TRBJ2-1 | NA | TRBV6-2/TRBV6-3 | CASSTLGGGAGEQFF | TGTGCCAGCAGTACCCTCGGCGGGGGGGCGGGTGAGCAGTTCTTC
TRBD2 | TRBJ2-2 | NA | TRBV28 | CASSPYGGGYTGELFF | TGTGCCAGCAGTCCCTATGGGGGAGGGTACACCGGGGAGCTGTTTTTT
NA | TRBJ1-5 | NA | TRBV4-2 | CASSQVGNRVRSYSNQPQHF | TGTGCCAGCAGCCAAGTTGGGAACAGGGTGAGGTCCTATAGCAATCAGCCCCAGCATTTT
NA | TRBJ2-2 | NA | TRBV7-3 | CASSLARRGPNTGELFF | TGTGCCAGCAGCTTAGCAAGGAGGGGGCCGAACACCGGGGAGCTGTTTTTT